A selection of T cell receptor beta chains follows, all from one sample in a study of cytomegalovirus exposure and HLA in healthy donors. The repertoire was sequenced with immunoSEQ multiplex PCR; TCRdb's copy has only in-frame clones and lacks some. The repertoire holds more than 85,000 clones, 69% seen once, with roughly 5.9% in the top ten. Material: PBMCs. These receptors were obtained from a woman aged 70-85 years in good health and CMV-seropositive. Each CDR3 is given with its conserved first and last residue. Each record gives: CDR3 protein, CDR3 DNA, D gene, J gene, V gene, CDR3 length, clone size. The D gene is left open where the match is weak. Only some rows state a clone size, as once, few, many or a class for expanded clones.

CASRRLRTSPIEQYF | TGTGCCAGCAGGCGCCTTCGGACTTCTCCTATCGAGCAGTACTTC | NA | TRBJ2-7 | TRBV6-5 | 15 | NA
CASSQFLAYNSPLHF | TGCGCCAGCAGCCAATTCCTAGCCTATAATTCACCCCTCCACTTT | NA | TRBJ1-6 | TRBV4-1 | 15 | NA
CASSLGGPGPYNEQFF | TGTGCCAGCAGCTTGGGAGGGCCCGGGCCCTACAATGAGCAGTTCTTC | NA | TRBJ2-1 | TRBV5-4 | 16 | NA
CASSEKRTGGISYNEQFF | TGTGCCAGCAGTGAAAAAAGGACAGGGGGCATCTCCTACAATGAGCAGTTCTTC | TRBD1 | TRBJ2-1 | TRBV6-1 | 18 | NA
CASSLDGRNSNYGYTF | TGTGCCAGCAGCTTAGATGGGCGAAATTCTAACTATGGCTACACCTTC | NA | TRBJ1-2 | TRBV7-2 | 16 | few
CASSEGRDRALSYF | TGCGCCAGCAGTGAGGGACGGGACAGGGCCTTGAGTTATTTT | TRBD1 | TRBJ2-3 | TRBV10-2 | 14 | NA
CASNTPGHTYGYTF | TGTGCCAGTAACACTCCGGGACACACTTATGGCTACACCTTC | NA | TRBJ1-2 | TRBV19 | 14 | NA
CASSEEGGGNSPLHF | TGTGCCAGCAGTGAGGAGGGCGGGGGTAATTCACCCCTCCACTTT | NA | TRBJ1-6 | TRBV2 | 15 | NA
CACYRSNEKLFF | TGTGCCTGCTATCGAAGTAATGAAAAACTGTTTTTT | NA | TRBJ1-4 | TRBV30 | 12 | NA
CGQPSGNTIYF | TGCGGACAGCCCTCTGGAAACACCATATATTTT | NA | TRBJ1-3 | TRBV20-1 | 11 | NA
CASSVGSGGHTEAFF | TGTGCCAGCAGTGTCGGCTCCGGGGGGCACACTGAAGCTTTCTTT | NA | TRBJ1-1 | TRBV6-1 | 15 | few
CASSLEGFGIYGYTF | TGCGCCAGCAGCTTGGAGGGCTTCGGGATATATGGCTACACCTTC | NA | TRBJ1-2 | TRBV5-1 | 15 | NA
CASSLEGGSYGYTF | TGTGCCAGCAGCTTAGAGGGAGGATCCTATGGCTACACCTTC | NA | TRBJ1-2 | TRBV7-9 | 14 | NA
CASSIATAGNTIYF | TGTGCCAGTAGTATAGCGACAGCCGGAAACACCATATATTTT | NA | TRBJ1-3 | TRBV19 | 14 | NA
CASSLGPRDAGNTIYF | TGTGCCAGCAGCTTGGGGCCCAGGGATGCGGGAAACACCATATATTTT | NA | TRBJ1-3 | TRBV5-6 | 16 | NA
CASSLPGSWTGELFF | TGTGCCAGCAGTCTGCCAGGGTCCTGGACCGGGGAGCTGTTTTTT | NA | TRBJ2-2 | TRBV6-6 | 15 | NA
CASSWAGNTEAFF | TGTGCCAGCAGTTGGGCAGGGAACACTGAAGCTTTCTTT | NA | TRBJ1-1 | TRBV27 | 13 | NA
CASSDPGINQPQHF | TGTGCCAGCAGTGACCCAGGGATCAATCAGCCCCAGCATTTT | NA | TRBJ1-5 | TRBV6-1 | 14 | NA
CASRVTSGYNEQFF | TGTGCCAGCAGAGTGACTAGCGGCTACAATGAGCAGTTCTTC | TRBD2 | TRBJ2-1 | TRBV11-2 | 14 | NA
CASSPRTGHNVLTF | TGTGCCAGCAGCCCCAGGACAGGGCACAACGTCCTGACTTTC | TRBD1 | TRBJ2-6 | TRBV11-2 | 14 | NA
CASSLRTGVLNEQYF | TGTGCCAGCAGTCTCCGGACAGGGGTTCTAAACGAGCAGTACTTC | TRBD1 | TRBJ2-7 | TRBV27 | 15 | NA
CASSPGGAGEKLFF | TGTGCCAGCTCGCCAGGGGGCGCAGGTGAAAAACTGTTTTTT | TRBD1 | TRBJ1-4 | TRBV18 | 14 | NA
CASKQFNTGELFF | TGTGCCAGCAAACAGTTTAACACCGGGGAGCTGTTTTTT | NA | TRBJ2-2 | TRBV7-2 | 13 | NA
CASRGTGLLSGNTIYF | TGTGCCAGCAGGGGGACAGGCCTCCTCTCTGGAAACACCATATATTTT | TRBD1 | TRBJ1-3 | TRBV5-6 | 16 | NA
CASSPQGYTEAFF | TGTGCCAGCAGTCCACAGGGATACACTGAAGCTTTCTTT | NA | TRBJ1-1 | TRBV2 | 13 | NA
CASSLATGGFKLDGYTF | TGTGCCAGCAGCTTAGCGACGGGAGGGTTCAAGTTAGATGGCTACACCTTC | NA | TRBJ1-2 | TRBV7-6 | 17 | NA
CAWKRGGNEQFF | TGTGCCTGGAAGCGGGGAGGGAATGAGCAGTTCTTC | TRBD2 | TRBJ2-1 | TRBV30 | 12 | NA
CASSDNPGHPNYGYTF | TGTGCCAGCAGTGACAATCCGGGACACCCAAACTATGGCTACACCTTC | NA | TRBJ1-2 | TRBV25-1 | 16 | many
CASSLWGGRGGSDTQYF | TGTGCCAGCAGCTTGTGGGGGGGCAGGGGAGGGTCAGATACGCAGTATTTT | NA | TRBJ2-3 | TRBV5-6 | 17 | few
CASSPRLGTDTQYF | TGTGCCAGTAGTCCGAGACTAGGCACAGATACGCAGTATTTT | NA | TRBJ2-3 | TRBV19 | 14 | NA
CASSVFSVNTEAFF | TGTGCCAGCAGTGTCTTCTCGGTGAACACTGAAGCTTTCTTT | NA | TRBJ1-1 | TRBV6-1 | 14 | NA
CASRQGPYEQYF | TGTGCCAGCCGACAGGGACCCTACGAGCAGTACTTC | TRBD1 | TRBJ2-7 | TRBV6-5 | 12 | few
CASSVLAGGYQDTQYF | TGTGCCAGCAGCGTACTAGCGGGGGGATATCAAGATACGCAGTATTTT | TRBD2 | TRBJ2-3 | TRBV5-4 | 16 | NA
CASSPRATNEKLFF | TGTGCCAGCAGTCCGAGGGCAACTAATGAAAAACTGTTTTTT | NA | TRBJ1-4 | TRBV27 | 14 | NA
CASSPGDRGATGELFF | TGCGCCAGCAGCCCGGGGGACAGGGGGGCGACCGGGGAGCTGTTTTTT | TRBD1 | TRBJ2-2 | TRBV5-1 | 16 | NA
CASRNLGGPGANVLTF | TGTGCCAGTAGAAACTTAGGGGGCCCTGGGGCCAACGTCCTGACTTTC | TRBD1 | TRBJ2-6 | TRBV19 | 16 | few
CASSHLGTDGYTF | TGCGCCAGCAGCCATCTCGGGACAGATGGCTACACCTTC | TRBD1 | TRBJ1-2 | TRBV4-1 | 13 | NA
CASSQEYMNTEAFF | TGCGCCAGCAGCCAAGAGTACATGAACACTGAAGCTTTCTTT | NA | TRBJ1-1 | TRBV4-3 | 14 | NA
CASSIETGRPSLLGYTF | TGTGCCAGTAGTATAGAAACAGGTCGACCCTCTCTTTTGGGCTACACCTTC | NA | TRBJ1-2 | TRBV19 | 17 | few
CASSQGQGTDTQYF | TGCGCCAGCAGCCAGGGACAGGGAACAGATACGCAGTATTTT | TRBD1 | TRBJ2-3 | TRBV5-1 | 14 | NA
CATWDRTSYEQYF | TGTGCCACCTGGGACAGGACCTCCTACGAGCAGTACTTC | TRBD1 | TRBJ2-7 | TRBV10-3 | 13 | once
CASSLEGQRNSPLHF | TGTGCCAGCAGCTTAGAGGGACAGCGAAATTCACCCCTCCACTTT | TRBD1 | TRBJ1-6 | TRBV11-2 | 15 | NA
CASSESLAISYEQYF | TGTGCCAGCAGTGAAAGCCTAGCGATATCCTACGAGCAGTACTTC | NA | TRBJ2-7 | TRBV6-1 | 15 | once
CAISERTGIETQYF | TGTGCCATCAGTGAGAGGACAGGGATAGAGACCCAGTACTTC | TRBD1 | TRBJ2-5 | TRBV10-3 | 14 | few
CASSSSRDREQFF | TGTGCCAGCAGCTCGTCCCGGGACAGGGAGCAGTTCTTC | TRBD1 | TRBJ2-1 | TRBV7-6 | 13 | NA
CASRLFTGELFF | TGTGCCAGCAGGTTATTCACCGGGGAGCTGTTTTTT | NA | TRBJ2-2 | TRBV6-5 | 12 | NA
CASSSGTTSLRLEAFF | TGTGCCAGCAGTTCTGGGACTACTTCTCTCAGACTTGAAGCTTTCTTT | NA | TRBJ1-1 | TRBV6-5 | 16 | few
CAWTGGAGGETQYF | TGTGCCTGGACCGGGGGTGCCGGTGGAGAGACCCAGTACTTC | NA | TRBJ2-5 | TRBV30 | 14 | few
CASSPSRYQGGKNTEAFF | TGTGCCAGCAGCCCTTCGAGATATCAGGGCGGGAAGAACACTGAAGCTTTCTTT | NA | TRBJ1-1 | TRBV7-2 | 18 | few
CSCQGQQYTEAFF | TGCAGCTGCCAGGGACAGCAATACACTGAAGCTTTCTTT | TRBD1 | TRBJ1-1 | TRBV29-1 | 13 | NA
CASSQVGGAGETQYF | TGCGCCAGCAGCCAAGTTGGGGGGGCCGGGGAGACCCAGTACTTC | NA | TRBJ2-5 | TRBV4-3 | 15 | NA
CASRASPTDTQYF | TGTGCCAGCAGGGCTAGCCCCACAGATACGCAGTATTTT | NA | TRBJ2-3 | TRBV6-1 | 13 | NA
CASSLGIFSGGIAKNIQYF | TGTGCCAGCAGCTTAGGGATATTTTCCGGCGGCATAGCCAAAAACATTCAGTACTTC | NA | TRBJ2-4 | TRBV7-2 | 19 | NA